This TCR beta chain was found in a study of neurological immune-mediated disorders. The study, taken as a whole, reports: Phylogenetic grouping placed 18 of 34 multiple sclerosis patients' repertoires in one related-CDR3 cluster, a possible signature.

Each CDR3 protein is one row after TCRdb ran MiXCR on the 5' RACE reads. The sample has 55,000 or so distinct CDR3 sequences; approximately 4% are singletons. The CDR3 extends over 16 amino acids. V shed 2 bases and J 1 base; nucleotides not matched to a gene: 1. Germline V gene lookup returns CDR1 SNHLY and CDR2 FYNNEI. In the case of this clonotype: The antigen is unknown.

The sequenced sample was PBMCs. The rearrangement uses TRBV2 and TRBJ2-5; 13 bases agree with TRBD2. This TCR was recovered from a man aged 50 to 60 with multiple sclerosis. The DNA for the CDR3 is TGTGCCAGCAGTGAAAGGACTAGCGGGGGCCAAGAGACCCAGTACTTC. Translation gives CASSERTSGGQETQYF.